Listed below are T cell receptor beta chains from one sample, sequenced in a study of blood T cell repertoires in COVID-19. Assay: immunoSEQ multiplex PCR; the TCRdb copy retains only in-frame clones and omits some. This sample has 250,000 to 350,000 clones, with roughly 88% found just once. The sequencing sample was made of peripheral blood. All receptors derive from a woman in her forties or fifties with acute or convalescent COVID-19. The CDR3 runs from the conserved cysteine through the conserved F or W. Fields, in order: D gene, V gene, clone size, J gene, CDR3 DNA, CDR3 protein. A D gene is named only where the DNA matches it firmly. Rows give clone size only sometimes, using once, few, many, or a class for an expanded clone.

d_gene: TRBD1; v_gene: TRBV7-2; abundance: NA; j_gene: TRBJ1-2; CDR3nt: TGTGCCAGCAGCTTCCGGACAGGGGATTTTTATGGCTACACCTTC; CDR3aa: CASSFRTGDFYGYTF
d_gene: NA; v_gene: TRBV3-1/TRBV3-2; abundance: NA; j_gene: TRBJ2-5; CDR3nt: TGTGCCAGCAGCCAGTCCAGGGGACGGAGGAAAGAGACCCAGTACTTC; CDR3aa: CASSQSRGRRKETQYF
d_gene: NA; v_gene: TRBV11-2; abundance: NA; j_gene: TRBJ2-1; CDR3nt: TGTGCCAGCAGCTTAGACCCGGGAGTGAATAATGAGCAGTTCTTC; CDR3aa: CASSLDPGVNNEQFF
d_gene: TRBD1; v_gene: TRBV29-1; abundance: NA; j_gene: TRBJ1-5; CDR3nt: TGCAGCGTTGCCCGGACAGGGGTGGGACAGCCCCAGCATTTT; CDR3aa: CSVARTGVGQPQHF
d_gene: TRBD1; v_gene: TRBV27; abundance: NA; j_gene: TRBJ1-1; CDR3nt: TGTGCCAGCAGTCGAGACAGGGGGCCGGAGAACACTGAAGCTTTCTTT; CDR3aa: CASSRDRGPENTEAFF
d_gene: TRBD2; v_gene: TRBV7-2; abundance: once; j_gene: TRBJ2-7; CDR3nt: TGTGCCAGCAGCTTAGCTCGGGGGGGGCTATACGAGCAGTACTTC; CDR3aa: CASSLARGGLYEQYF
d_gene: NA; v_gene: TRBV25-1; abundance: NA; j_gene: TRBJ2-3; CDR3nt: TGTGCCAGCAGTGATATGTTCGGCACAGATACGCAGTATTTT; CDR3aa: CASSDMFGTDTQYF
d_gene: NA; v_gene: TRBV4-3; abundance: NA; j_gene: TRBJ2-7; CDR3nt: TGCGCCAGCAGCCAAGATCGGACACTATACGAGCAGTACTTC; CDR3aa: CASSQDRTLYEQYF
d_gene: TRBD1; v_gene: TRBV6-5; abundance: NA; j_gene: TRBJ2-1; CDR3nt: TGTGCCAGCAGGCCCGGACAGGCAAACAATGAGCAGTTCTTC; CDR3aa: CASRPGQANNEQFF
d_gene: NA; v_gene: TRBV19; abundance: NA; j_gene: TRBJ2-7; CDR3nt: TGTGCCAGTAGTATAGTTGGGGGACTGACCTACGAGCAGTACTTC; CDR3aa: CASSIVGGLTYEQYF
d_gene: NA; v_gene: TRBV10-3; abundance: NA; j_gene: TRBJ1-6; CDR3nt: TGTGCCATCACCCTCCAACGCCAGGGAGGGGTAAGTTCACCCCTCCACTTT; CDR3aa: CAITLQRQGGVSSPLHF
d_gene: NA; v_gene: TRBV18; abundance: NA; j_gene: TRBJ2-2; CDR3nt: TGTGCCAGCTCACAAGGGGGACCCCAGAACACCGGGGAGCTGTTTTTT; CDR3aa: CASSQGGPQNTGELFF
d_gene: NA; v_gene: TRBV16; abundance: NA; j_gene: TRBJ2-7; CDR3nt: TGTGCCAGCAGCCAAGCGCTGGGGTCCGGGGTCGAGCAGTACTTC; CDR3aa: CASSQALGSGVEQYF
d_gene: NA; v_gene: TRBV3-1/TRBV3-2; abundance: NA; j_gene: TRBJ2-1; CDR3nt: TGTGCCAGCAGCCAAGATTGGGACTGGCGGGGTTACAATGAGCAGTTCTTC; CDR3aa: CASSQDWDWRGYNEQFF
d_gene: TRBD2; v_gene: TRBV5-1; abundance: NA; j_gene: TRBJ2-5; CDR3nt: TGCGCCAGCAGCTTGGTGTCTAGCGGGACCCAAGAGACCCAGTACTTC; CDR3aa: CASSLVSSGTQETQYF
d_gene: TRBD2; v_gene: TRBV7-8; abundance: NA; j_gene: TRBJ2-2; CDR3nt: TGTGCCAGCAGCCGGGGGGTAGCGGGGAACACCGGGGAGCTGTTTTTT; CDR3aa: CASSRGVAGNTGELFF
d_gene: NA; v_gene: TRBV4-3; abundance: few; j_gene: TRBJ1-4; CDR3nt: TGCGCCAGCAGCCAAGAGAGCGGGCCCTATGAAAAACTGTTTTTT; CDR3aa: CASSQESGPYEKLFF
d_gene: NA; v_gene: TRBV28; abundance: few; j_gene: TRBJ1-1; CDR3nt: TGTGCCAGCAGTTCCCCGGGGGAGAACACTGAAGCTTTCTTT; CDR3aa: CASSSPGENTEAFF
d_gene: NA; v_gene: TRBV6-5; abundance: NA; j_gene: TRBJ2-6; CDR3nt: TGTGCCAGCAGTCCCCGGTTCTCTGGGGCCAACGTCCTGACTTTC; CDR3aa: CASSPRFSGANVLTF
d_gene: NA; v_gene: TRBV27; abundance: once; j_gene: TRBJ1-1; CDR3nt: TGTGCCAGCAGCCAGGGCAGGACTGAAGCTTTCTTT; CDR3aa: CASSQGRTEAFF
d_gene: NA; v_gene: TRBV7-3; abundance: NA; j_gene: TRBJ1-1; CDR3nt: TGTGCCAGCAGCTTAACGCCCATGAGGGAGGGCACTGAAGCTTTCTTT; CDR3aa: CASSLTPMREGTEAFF
d_gene: NA; v_gene: TRBV10-3; abundance: NA; j_gene: TRBJ1-1; CDR3nt: TGTGCCATCAGTGAGCTCTCCCGGACTCAAGCTCAAAAGAACACTGAAGCTTTCTTT; CDR3aa: CAISELSRTQAQKNTEAFF
d_gene: TRBD2; v_gene: TRBV7-9; abundance: NA; j_gene: TRBJ2-1; CDR3nt: TGTGCCAGCAGCCCCTGGGGCGGGAGGGCAGACAATGAGCAGTTCTTC; CDR3aa: CASSPWGGRADNEQFF
d_gene: NA; v_gene: TRBV9; abundance: few; j_gene: TRBJ2-1; CDR3nt: TGTGCCAGCAGCTTTCCCGGGGGGCTTTGGAATGAGCAGTTCTTC; CDR3aa: CASSFPGGLWNEQFF
d_gene: NA; v_gene: TRBV28; abundance: NA; j_gene: TRBJ1-1; CDR3nt: TGTGCCAGCAGTCGGGGAGGGGCCCTGAACACTGAAGCTTTCTTT; CDR3aa: CASSRGGALNTEAFF
d_gene: TRBD1; v_gene: TRBV9; abundance: once; j_gene: TRBJ1-1; CDR3nt: TGTGCCAGCAGCGTAGCTCCCGCAGGGGGGAACACTGAAGCTTTCTTT; CDR3aa: CASSVAPAGGNTEAFF
d_gene: TRBD1; v_gene: TRBV9; abundance: NA; j_gene: TRBJ1-2; CDR3nt: TGTGCCAGCAAATCCGGGACAGGGGCTAACTATGGCTACACCTTC; CDR3aa: CASKSGTGANYGYTF
d_gene: TRBD2; v_gene: TRBV5-1; abundance: NA; j_gene: TRBJ2-7; CDR3nt: TGCGCCAGCAGCGTTAGCGGGCGGCTCTCCTACGAGCAGTACTTC; CDR3aa: CASSVSGRLSYEQYF
d_gene: NA; v_gene: TRBV18; abundance: few; j_gene: TRBJ1-5; CDR3nt: TGTGCCAGCTCACCACCGGGGGGGCGCAATCAGCCCCAGCATTTT; CDR3aa: CASSPPGGRNQPQHF
d_gene: TRBD1; v_gene: TRBV24-1; abundance: NA; j_gene: TRBJ2-3; CDR3nt: TGTGCCACCAGTGACGACAGGGGTGAGGGGGATACGCAGTATTTT; CDR3aa: CATSDDRGEGDTQYF
d_gene: NA; v_gene: TRBV5-4; abundance: NA; j_gene: TRBJ1-3; CDR3nt: TGTGCCAGCAGCTTGAACGCAGGGGCTGGAAACACCATATATTTT; CDR3aa: CASSLNAGAGNTIYF
d_gene: NA; v_gene: TRBV9; abundance: NA; j_gene: TRBJ2-1; CDR3nt: TGTGCCAGCAGCCCGCACGGGCAGCGGTCTTTATCCTACAATGAGCAGTTCTTC; CDR3aa: CASSPHGQRSLSYNEQFF
d_gene: TRBD1; v_gene: TRBV6-6; abundance: NA; j_gene: TRBJ1-2; CDR3nt: TGTGCCAGCAGTCCTGACAGGGTGGGGGTTTATGGCTACACCTTC; CDR3aa: CASSPDRVGVYGYTF